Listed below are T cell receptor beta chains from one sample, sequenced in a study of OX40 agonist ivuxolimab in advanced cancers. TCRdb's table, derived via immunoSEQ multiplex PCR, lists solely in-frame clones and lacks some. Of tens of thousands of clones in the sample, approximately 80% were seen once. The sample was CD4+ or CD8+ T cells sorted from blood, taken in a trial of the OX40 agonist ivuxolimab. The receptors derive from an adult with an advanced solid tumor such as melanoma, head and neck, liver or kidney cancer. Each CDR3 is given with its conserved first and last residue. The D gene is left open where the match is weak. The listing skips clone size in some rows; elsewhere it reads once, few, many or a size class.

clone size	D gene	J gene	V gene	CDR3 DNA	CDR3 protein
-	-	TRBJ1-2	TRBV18	TGTGCCAGCTCACCCCTCGACGGACCTAACTATGGCTACACCTTC	CASSPLDGPNYGYTF
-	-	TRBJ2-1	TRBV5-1	TGCGCCAGCAGCCTCGAGACTTGGGGCCAGGGTGAGCAGTTCTTC	CASSLETWGQGEQFF
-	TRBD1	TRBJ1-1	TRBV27	TGTGCCAGCAGCCACGGACAGGGGTTGAACACTGAAGCTTTCTTT	CASSHGQGLNTEAFF
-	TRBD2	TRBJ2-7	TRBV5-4	TGTGCCAGCAGCCTGCGGGGGGGAGGGAACTACGAGCAGTACTTC	CASSLRGGGNYEQYF
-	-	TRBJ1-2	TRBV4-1	TGCGCCAGCAGCCAAGAGAAGGCGGCTTACCTAGGGGGCTACACCTTC	CASSQEKAAYLGGYTF
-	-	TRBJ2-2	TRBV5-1	TGCGCCAGCAGCCAAAACACCGGGGAGCTGTTTTTT	CASSQNTGELFF
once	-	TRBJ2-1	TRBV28	TGTGCCAGCAGTTCCACCGGCGGCAGGGGTTCCTACAATGAGCAGTTCTTC	CASSSTGGRGSYNEQFF
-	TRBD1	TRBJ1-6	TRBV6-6	TGTGCCAGCAGTTACTCGGACAGGGAAGGTTCACCCCTCCACTTT	CASSYSDREGSPLHF
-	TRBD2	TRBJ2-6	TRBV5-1	TGCGCCAGCAGCCGGGGGGACGGCCCCAACTCTGGGGCCAACGTCCTGACTTTC	CASSRGDGPNSGANVLTF
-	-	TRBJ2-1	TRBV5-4	TGTGCCAGCAGCTTGGATGTGGGCCACTACAATGAGCAGTTCTTC	CASSLDVGHYNEQFF
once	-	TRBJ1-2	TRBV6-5	TGTGCCAGCAGTGAGGGCAGATCGGCCTATGGCTACACCTTC	CASSEGRSAYGYTF
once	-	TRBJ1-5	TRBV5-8	TGTGCCAGCAACTACAGGGTTCGCAATCAGCCCCAGCATTTT	CASNYRVRNQPQHF
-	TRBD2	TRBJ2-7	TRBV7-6	TGTGCCAGCAGCTTAGGTTCCCGGACTAGCGGCTCTAACGAGCAGTACTTC	CASSLGSRTSGSNEQYF
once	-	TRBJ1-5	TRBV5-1	TGCGCCAGCGCCTCGGATAGCAATCAGCCCCAGCATTTT	CASASDSNQPQHF
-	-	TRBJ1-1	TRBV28	TGTGCCAGCAGTTTGAAGGGTGGGGTACGGGCTTTCTTT	CASSLKGGVRAFF
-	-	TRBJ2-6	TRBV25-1	TGTGCCAGCAGTGATATGACAACTGGACAAAGTCGGGCCAACGTCCTGACTTTC	CASSDMTTGQSRANVLTF
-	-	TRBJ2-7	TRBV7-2	TGTGCCAGCAGCTTAGGGGCGTACGAGCAGTACTTC	CASSLGAYEQYF
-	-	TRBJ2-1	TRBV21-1	TGTGCCAGCAGCAAACTCCGGACAGGGAGCTCCTACAATGAGCAGTTCTTC	CASSKLRTGSSYNEQFF
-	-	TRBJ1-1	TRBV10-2	TGCGCCAGCAGTGACTGGAGGATGAACACTGAAGCTTTCTTT	CASSDWRMNTEAFF
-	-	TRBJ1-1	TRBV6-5	TGTGCCAGCGAAGGGGTTGGGACTGAAGCTTTCTTT	CASEGVGTEAFF
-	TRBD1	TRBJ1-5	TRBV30	TGTGCCTGGAGTAGAGGGGGCTACAATCAGCCCCAGCATTTT	CAWSRGGYNQPQHF
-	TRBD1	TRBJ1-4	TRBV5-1	TGCGCCAGCAGGGGGACAGGGAGTGAAAAACTGTTTTTT	CASRGTGSEKLFF
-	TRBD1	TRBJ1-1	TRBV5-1	TGCGCCAGCAGACCCAATCCGGACAGGGGAACTGAAGCTTTCTTT	CASRPNPDRGTEAFF
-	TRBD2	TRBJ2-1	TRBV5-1	TGCGCCAGCAGCCCGCGCCCGGGACCAGGACTAGCGGGAGAATCCTTTACCCTTTACAATGAGCAGTTCTTC	CASSPRPGPGLAGESFTLYNEQFF
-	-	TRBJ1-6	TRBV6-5	TGTGCCAGCAGTTCCCCCGGCAGACCCCTCCACTTT	CASSSPGRPLHF
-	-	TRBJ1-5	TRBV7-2	TGTGCCAGCAGCTTACAGGGGTCGGGCAATCAGCCCCAGCATTTT	CASSLQGSGNQPQHF
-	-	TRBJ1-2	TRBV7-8	TGTGCCAGCAGCTTAGAACACCGGGGCGGCTACACCTTC	CASSLEHRGGYTF
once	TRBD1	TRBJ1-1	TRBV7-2	TGTGCCAGCAGCCTAGACCCCCACAGGGGCACTGAAGCTTTCTTT	CASSLDPHRGTEAFF
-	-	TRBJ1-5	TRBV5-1	TGCGCCAGCAGCTTGGCCTGGGGAGAAGGGCAGCCCCAGCATTTT	CASSLAWGEGQPQHF
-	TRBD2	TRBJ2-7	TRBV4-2	TGTGCCAGCAGCCTCCGGACTAGCGGGAGCCTTTCCTCCTACGAGCAGTACTTC	CASSLRTSGSLSSYEQYF
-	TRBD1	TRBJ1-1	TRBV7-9	TGTGCCAGCAGCGCACGCGGGACAGGGGGCACTGAAGCTTTCTTT	CASSARGTGGTEAFF
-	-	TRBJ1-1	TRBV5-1	TGCGCCAGCAGCTTGGACAGGTTAAACACTGAAGCTTTCTTT	CASSLDRLNTEAFF
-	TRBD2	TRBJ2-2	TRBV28	TGTGCCTCCCGCCGGACGGGAGGCACCGGGGAGCTGTTTTTT	CASRRTGGTGELFF